These 6 T cell receptor beta chains originate from one sample sequenced in a study of CD8 T cells in ankylosing spondylitis. From the 5' RACE reads, TCRdb called clonotypes with MiXCR, one entry per CDR3 protein. The table records about 30,000 distinct CDR3 sequences, 30% of them present only once. Sequenced sample: synovial fluid, either unsorted or a sorted T cell fraction (not recorded which). These receptors all stem from a male donor with ankylosing spondylitis.

The chain uses TRBV30 and TRBJ1-1, with D possibly matching TRBD1 (6 bases). This CDR3 has 14 residues. The V gene's germline CDR1 is GTSNPN and CDR2 SVGIG (reference sequence). Trimming took 2 bases from V and 5 from J, leaving 15 bases between them. The CDR3 nucleotides are TGTGCCTGGAGTTGGGGGGGCCTGGGGACTGAAGCTTTCTTT. This sequence encodes CAWSWGGLGTEAFF.

This clonotype was counted once. This sequence joins TRBV9 and TRBJ1-2; D unclear. The CDR3 runs to 13 residues. V was pared by 2 bases and J by 2 bases, with 7 bases between. Germline V gives CDR1 SGDLS, CDR2 YYNGEE. CDR3 bases: TGTGCCAGCAGCGTCAACAACAACTATGGCTACACCTTC. It codes for CASSVNNNYGYTF.

The chain links TRBV20-1 to TRBJ2-3; the match to TRBD1 covers 10 bases. Trimming at V came to 0 bases and at J to 6 bases, leaving 6 bases not matched to a gene. Germline loops: CDR1 DFQATT, CDR2 SNEGSKA (reference sequence). This CDR3 is 15 amino acids long. The DNA for the CDR3 is TGCAGTGCTAGAGACCGGGACAGGGGTCGTGATACGCAGTATTTT. This gives the protein CSARDRDRGRDTQYF.

The V call is TRBV4-2, the J call TRBJ2-7; unclear D gene. The CDR3 has 15 amino acids. V was cut by 1 base and J by 4 bases, with 14 bases left in between. The V gene's germline CDR1 is LGHNA and CDR2 YNFKEQ. The CDR3 is CASSQGPSALYEQYF. DNA of the CDR3: TGTGCCAGCAGCCAAGGCCCGTCGGCGCTTTACGAGCAGTACTTC.

The CDR3 DNA follows: TGTGCCAGCAGCTTAATGACTCAGAATACGCAGTATTTT. It is translated as CASSLMTQNTQYF. V and J are TRBV13 and TRBJ2-3; D remains unclear. From germline, CDR1 is PRHDT and CDR2 FYEKMQ (reference sequence). The CDR3 sequence is 13 residues long. Trimming removed 2 bases from V and 7 bases from J, with 10 bases in between. The full variable domain, with the rest looked up from reference TRBV13 and TRBJ2-3, is AAGVIQSPRHLIKEKRETATLKCYPIPRHDTVYWYQQGPGQDPQFLISFYEKMQSDKGSIPDRFSAQQFSDYHSELNMSSLELGDSALYFCASSLMTQNTQYFGPGTRLTVL.

This clonotype occurred many times. The V and J genes are TRBV5-5 and TRBJ1-1; D might be TRBD1 (6 bases). CDR1 and CDR2 (germline): SGHKS, YYEKEE (reference sequence). CDR3 length: 15 residues. V lost 0 bases and J 1 base, leaving 10 bases between the germline ends. CDR3 amino acids: CASSLAGGQNTEAFF. For the CDR3, the DNA is TGTGCCAGCAGCTTGGCTGGGGGGCAGAACACTGAAGCTTTCTTT.